This entry describes one T cell receptor beta chain. TCRdb keeps only in-frame clones here, not all; method: immunoSEQ multiplex PCR. Here the sample spans 300,000 to 400,000 clones, 70% to 90% being singletons. The sample originates from a study of blood T cell repertoires in COVID-19. Ages ranged from about 18 to 89 years, with residence in fewer than 25 US areas. The V end lost 2 bases, the J end lost 3 bases, and 7 bases lay between the germline ends. The CDR3 is 13 amino acids. The germline CDR1 and CDR2 sequences are SGHTA and FQGTGA. This chain joins TRBV7-3 and TRBJ1-1; D is unresolved. This TCR was recovered from a young woman with acute COVID-19. Sequenced: PBMCs or T cells enriched from blood (not recorded which). The CDR3 DNA is TGTGCCAGCAGCTTACTGAGCCACACTGAAGCTTTCTTT. This gives the protein CASSLLSHTEAFF.